In this sample, the clone carrying this T cell receptor (beta chain) turned up a few times. Its antigen is not identified. Germline V gene lookup returns CDR1 MNHNS and CDR2 SASEGT. J lost 0 bases, V lost 4 bases, and 1 base had no gene match. CDR3 length: 17 amino acids. This record comes from a study of OX40 agonist ivuxolimab in advanced cancers. Looking at the study overall: Dose-escalation patients were diagnosed with hepatocellular carcinoma, melanoma, renal cell cancer or head and neck cancer.

Generated by immunoSEQ multiplex PCR, the TCRdb table keeps only in-frame clones and is missing some. The table has tens of thousands of clones, around 91% seen once. Study-wide findings and caveats: At 0.1-3.0 mg/kg, partial responders had clonal expansion among the lowest observed. Nonresponders, in some cases, also had low normalized T-cell clonal expansion. The antigens recognized by the expanded peripheral T cells, that is their antigen specificity, were not determined.

Sequencing used CD4+ or CD8+ T cells sorted from blood, obtained in a trial of the OX40 agonist ivuxolimab. The chain combines TRBV6-1 with TRBJ2-1, with 15 bases that match TRBD2. This sequence originates from an adult with an advanced solid tumor such as melanoma, head and neck, liver or kidney cancer. The CDR3, as DNA: TGTGCCAGCAGTGGGGGACTAGCGGGGGGCTCCTACAATGAGCAGTTCTTC. Amino acids: CASSGGLAGGSYNEQFF.